This record concerns one T cell receptor beta chain sequence. No cognate antigen has been identified for it. No much larger clonotype is one base removed from it; base qualities were not supplied. The germline V gene provides CDR1 SGHRS and CDR2 YFSETQ. From the cysteine through the phenylalanine, the CDR3 covers 13 amino acids. Only the CDR3 region is kept as DNA, spanning 39 bases read in frame from base 1. V is reduced by 4 bases and J by 3 bases, leaving a spacing of 9 bases between them. TCRbeta CDR3 regions were sequenced with the immunoSEQ Assay. After extraction, genomic DNA underwent amplification by bias-controlled multiplex PCR, followed by high-throughput sequencing. As for how the authors treated the data: Collapsing and filtering of sequences were performed to quantify the absolute abundance of each unique TCRbeta CDR3 region. T cell fraction was estimated by normalization of TCRbeta template counts to usable DNA, with usable DNA being measured through amplification of reference genes present in all nucleated cells. Repertoire TCRs were annotated as SARS-CoV-2-specific by exact matching of V gene, CDR3 amino acid sequence and J gene to a known reactive TCR set. The reference SARS-CoV-2 TCR set came from MIRA and was filtered for enrichment in COVID-19-positive ImmuneCODE repertoires, removing public or cross-reactive TCRs. Using the MIRA antigens, annotated TCRs were further analysed by specific ORF or by position within an ORF. Breadth was defined as the number of annotated unique rearrangements divided by the total number of unique productive rearrangements, and depth was defined as the summed frequency of the annotated unique rearrangements. Two-sided Wilcoxon rank-sum tests were applied when comparing TCR breadth between groups. As stored in TCRdb, this immuneACCESS dataset retains in-frame rearrangements with V and J assigned. A fraction of the clones does not appear; measured against another copy, unresolved V genes explain less than half of the discrepancy, and the remainder lacks a known reason. That table furnishes V, J and clone size, whereas the DNA furnished D and trimming. A total of over 400,000 clones appear in this sample, about 91% of them only once. The ten largest clones represent about 2.5% of the sample.

This sample is drawn from a study of Ad26.COV2.S vaccination and SARS-CoV-2 variants (dated by TCRdb to about 2021). With respect to the entire study: Donors in the vaccine arm were drawn from COV1001, a phase I-IIa trial of Ad26.COV2.S in healthy adults that was multicentre, randomized, double-blind and placebo-controlled. Ad26.COV2.S was administered intramuscularly at 5 x 10^10 or 1 x 10^11 viral particles, either as a single shot or as two shots given 56 days apart. TCRbeta repertoire sequencing served as the tool for gauging how specific and how broad the SARS-CoV-2-reactive T cell receptors were following Ad26.COV2.S vaccination. A total of around 32 samples were included in the TCR-sequenced set, comprising some 20 Ad26.COV2.S vaccine recipients, 5 placebo recipients and 8 SARS-CoV-2 convalescent individuals. Trial participants were randomized into five groups of five, in which low-dose or high-dose Ad26.COV2.S was given once or twice, or placebo was given on both occasions. Investigators did not know the trial group allocation while performing experiments and assessing outcomes.

What the research found in general, with its limitations: The authors noted that total T cell responses may have been underestimated by the TCR breadth and depth analyses. The study lacked the statistical power to compare responses across vaccine doses or regimens. After vaccination, substantial breadth of spike-specific CD8+ and CD4+ T cell responses was reported. Vaccine and placebo recipients had comparable non-spike TCR breadth, which fits with the vaccine containing only spike. Spike-specific TCR breadth was higher in Ad26.COV2.S recipients than in placebo recipients (P = 0.0014).

Interpreted using the paper, the treatment or condition label stands for: some 20 received Ad26.COV2.S at low or high dose, single or two shots; about 5 received placebo; per-sample allocation not given. For vaccine and placebo recipients, the sequenced repertoires came from samples collected on day 63 after the first injection. Cohort 1b enrolled 25 to 30 adults aged 18-55 years at a single site in Boston, USA, between 29 July and 7 August 2020. Ad26.COV2.S was a replication-incompetent adenovirus type 26 vector that expressed a prefusion-stabilized SARS-CoV-2 spike protein derived from the original Wuhan strain.

This receptor chain uses TRBV5-1 and TRBJ2-3; the D segment cannot be called with confidence. The sequenced sample was peripheral blood, obtained in a trial of Ad26.COV2.S vaccine versus placebo. The TCR was taken from a person between 18 and 65 years old who received the Ad26.COV2.S COVID-19 vaccine or a placebo. The base sequence is TGCGCCAGCAGCACAATAGGTACAGATACGCAGTATTTT. This yields the protein CASSTIGTDTQYF.